This TCR beta chain was identified in a study of blood T cell repertoires in COVID-19. Study as a whole: The origin of the acute and convalescent COVID-19 samples was the United States, Italy and Spain. Sources were T cells, B-cell-depleted T cells, or PBMCs; the material itself was cDNA or gDNA.

Original methodology: How many nucleated cells were present was estimated from reference gene primer amplification. Assay used: immunoSEQ multiplex PCR; TCRdb lists only in-frame clones, some missing. Clone size and the V and J calls come from that table; the DNA yielded D and trimming. The table has 40,000 to 55,000 clones, over 75% seen once; the top ten hold around 2.7%. Germline trimming cut 3 bases from V and 5 bases from J; bases unmatched to any gene: 7. The CDR3 totals 15 residues. CDR1 is MDHEN, CDR2 SYDVKM, per germline. The material sequenced was peripheral blood. V gene TRBV28 combines with J gene TRBJ2-3, with TRBD1 matching over 8 bases. The TCR comes from a man in his forties or fifties with active COVID-19. The CDR3 here is CASSFPGGAEDTQYF. The CDR3 nucleotides are TGTGCCAGCAGTTTCCCAGGGGGCGCAGAAGATACGCAGTATTTT.